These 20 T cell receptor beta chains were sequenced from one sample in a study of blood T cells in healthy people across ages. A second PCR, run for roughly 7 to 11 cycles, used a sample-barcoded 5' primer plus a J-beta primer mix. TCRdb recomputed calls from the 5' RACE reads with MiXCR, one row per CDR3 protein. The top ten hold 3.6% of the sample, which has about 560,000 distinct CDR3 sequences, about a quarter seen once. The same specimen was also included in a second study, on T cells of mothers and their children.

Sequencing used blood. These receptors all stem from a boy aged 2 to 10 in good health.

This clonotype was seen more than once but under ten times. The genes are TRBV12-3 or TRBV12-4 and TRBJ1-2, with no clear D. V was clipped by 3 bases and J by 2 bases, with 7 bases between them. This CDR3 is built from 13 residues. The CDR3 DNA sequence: TGTGCCAGCAGTTTCTATGAAAACTATGGCTACACCTTC. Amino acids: CASSFYENYGYTF.

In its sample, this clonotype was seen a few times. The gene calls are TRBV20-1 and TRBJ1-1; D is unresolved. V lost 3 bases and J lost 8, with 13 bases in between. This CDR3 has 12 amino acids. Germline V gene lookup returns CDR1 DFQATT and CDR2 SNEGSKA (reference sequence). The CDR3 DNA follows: TGCAGTGCTAGCCGCGTAAGCACCGAAGCTTTCTTT. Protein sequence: CSASRVSTEAFF.

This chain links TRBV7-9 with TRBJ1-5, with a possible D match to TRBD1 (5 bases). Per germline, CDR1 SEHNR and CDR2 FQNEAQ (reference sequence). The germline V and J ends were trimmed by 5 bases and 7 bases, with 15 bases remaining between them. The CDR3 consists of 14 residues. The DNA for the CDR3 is TGTGCCAGCAGCCCCCCCGGGACCGGCCAGCCCCAGCATTTT. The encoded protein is CASSPPGTGQPQHF.

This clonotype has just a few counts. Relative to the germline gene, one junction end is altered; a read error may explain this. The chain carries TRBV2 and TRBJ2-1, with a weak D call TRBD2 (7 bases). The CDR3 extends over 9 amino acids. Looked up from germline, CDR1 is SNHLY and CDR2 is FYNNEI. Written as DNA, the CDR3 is TGTGCGAATGCAACAGGGAGGGGGTTC. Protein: CANATGRGF. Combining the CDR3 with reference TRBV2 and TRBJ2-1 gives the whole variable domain EPEVTQTPSHQVTQMGQEVILRCVPISNHLYFYWYRQILGQKVEFLVSFYNNEISEKSEIFDDQFSVERPDGSNFTLKIRSTKLEDSAMYFCANATGRGFGPGTRLTVL.

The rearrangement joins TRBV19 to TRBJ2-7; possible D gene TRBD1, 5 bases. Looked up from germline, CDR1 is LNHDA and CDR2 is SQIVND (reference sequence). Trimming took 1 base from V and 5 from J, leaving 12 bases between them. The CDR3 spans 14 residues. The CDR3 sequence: CASSIAAGMNEQYF. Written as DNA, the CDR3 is TGTGCCAGTAGTATAGCGGCAGGGATGAACGAGCAGTACTTC.

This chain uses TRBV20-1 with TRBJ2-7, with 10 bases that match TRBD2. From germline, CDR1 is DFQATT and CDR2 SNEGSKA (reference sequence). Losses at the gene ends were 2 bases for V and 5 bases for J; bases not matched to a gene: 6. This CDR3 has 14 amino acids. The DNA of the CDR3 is TGCAGTGCTAGACTAGCGGGGGTTAGGGACGAGCAGTACTTC. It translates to CSARLAGVRDEQYF.

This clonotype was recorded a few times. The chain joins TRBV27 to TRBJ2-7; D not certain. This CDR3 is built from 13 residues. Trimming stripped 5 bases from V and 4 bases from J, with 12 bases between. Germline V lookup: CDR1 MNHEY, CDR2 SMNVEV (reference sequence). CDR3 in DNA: TGTGCCAGCAGTCCCCTAGGTGTGTACGAGCAGTACTTC. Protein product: CASSPLGVYEQYF.

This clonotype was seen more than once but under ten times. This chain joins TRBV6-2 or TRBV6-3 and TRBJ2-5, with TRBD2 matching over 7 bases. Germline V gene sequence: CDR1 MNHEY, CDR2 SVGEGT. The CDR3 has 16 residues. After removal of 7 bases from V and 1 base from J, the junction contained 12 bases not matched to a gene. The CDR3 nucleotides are TGTGCCAGCACGACTACTAGCGCCGGTGGCCAAGAGACCCAGTACTTC. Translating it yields CASTTTSAGGQETQYF.

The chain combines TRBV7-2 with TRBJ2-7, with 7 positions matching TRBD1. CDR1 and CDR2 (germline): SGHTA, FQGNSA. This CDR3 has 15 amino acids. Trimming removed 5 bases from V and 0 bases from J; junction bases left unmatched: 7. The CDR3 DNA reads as TGTGCCAGCAGCCCGACAGGGCCCACCTCCTACGAGCAGTACTTC. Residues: CASSPTGPTSYEQYF.

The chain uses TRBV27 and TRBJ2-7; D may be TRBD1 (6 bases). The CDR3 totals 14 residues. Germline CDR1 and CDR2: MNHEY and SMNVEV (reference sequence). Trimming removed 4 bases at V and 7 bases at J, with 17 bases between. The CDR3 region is CASSSRQDWREQYF. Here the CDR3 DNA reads TGTGCCAGCAGTTCCCGACAGGACTGGCGGGAGCAGTACTTC.

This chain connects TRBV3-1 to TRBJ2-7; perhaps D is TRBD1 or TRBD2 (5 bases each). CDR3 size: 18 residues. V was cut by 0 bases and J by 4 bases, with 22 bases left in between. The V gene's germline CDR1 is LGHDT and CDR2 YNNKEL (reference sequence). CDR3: CASSQDGDPGRIGYEQYF. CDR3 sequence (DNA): TGTGCCAGCAGCCAAGATGGGGACCCGGGCCGGATTGGGTACGAGCAGTACTTC.

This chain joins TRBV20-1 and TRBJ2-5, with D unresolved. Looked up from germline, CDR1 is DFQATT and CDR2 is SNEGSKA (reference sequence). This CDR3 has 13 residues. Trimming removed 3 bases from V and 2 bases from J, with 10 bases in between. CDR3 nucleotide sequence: TGCAGTGCTAGTACGACACCACAAGAGACCCAGTACTTC. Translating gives CSASTTPQETQYF.

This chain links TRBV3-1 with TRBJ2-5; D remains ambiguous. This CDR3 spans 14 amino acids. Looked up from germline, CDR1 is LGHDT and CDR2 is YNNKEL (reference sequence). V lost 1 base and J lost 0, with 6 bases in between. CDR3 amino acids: CASSQGWYQETQYF. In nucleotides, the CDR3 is TGTGCCAGCAGCCAAGGCTGGTACCAAGAGACCCAGTACTTC.

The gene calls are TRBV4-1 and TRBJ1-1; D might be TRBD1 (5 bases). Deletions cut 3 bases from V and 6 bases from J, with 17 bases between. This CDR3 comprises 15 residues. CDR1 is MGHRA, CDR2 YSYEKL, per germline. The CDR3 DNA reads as TGCGCCAGCAGCCAGAGGGCAGGGTGGGAGGCTGAAGCTTTCTTT. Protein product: CASSQRAGWEAEAFF.

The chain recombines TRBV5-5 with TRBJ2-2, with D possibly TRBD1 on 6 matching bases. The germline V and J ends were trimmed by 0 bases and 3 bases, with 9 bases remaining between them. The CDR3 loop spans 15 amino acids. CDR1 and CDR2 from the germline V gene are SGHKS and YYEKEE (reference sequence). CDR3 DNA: TGTGCCAGCAGCTTGGTTCCAGGGGACACCGGGGAGCTGTTTTTT. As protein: CASSLVPGDTGELFF.

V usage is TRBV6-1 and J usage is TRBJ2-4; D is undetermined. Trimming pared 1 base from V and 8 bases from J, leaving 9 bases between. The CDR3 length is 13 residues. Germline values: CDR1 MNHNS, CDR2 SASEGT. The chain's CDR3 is CASSEGRSDIQYF. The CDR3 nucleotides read TGTGCCAGCAGTGAAGGACGTTCAGACATTCAGTACTTC.

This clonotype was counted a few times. CDR3 region: CASSQERKGNTIYF. As DNA, the CDR3 is TGTGCCAGCAGCCAAGAGAGAAAGGGGAACACCATATATTTT. J is TRBJ1-3 and V is TRBV4-2; the D gene is possibly TRBD1 (5 bases). The CDR3 length is 14 residues. Trimming pared 0 bases from V and 7 bases from J, leaving 10 bases between. Germline lookup yields CDR1 LGHNA and CDR2 YNFKEQ.

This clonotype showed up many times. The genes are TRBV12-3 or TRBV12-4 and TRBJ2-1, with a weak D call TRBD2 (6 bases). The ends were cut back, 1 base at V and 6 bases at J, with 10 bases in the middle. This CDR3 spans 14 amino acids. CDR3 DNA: TGTGCCAGCAGTTTAGGCCTAGCGATCAATGAGCAGTTCTTC. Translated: CASSLGLAINEQFF.

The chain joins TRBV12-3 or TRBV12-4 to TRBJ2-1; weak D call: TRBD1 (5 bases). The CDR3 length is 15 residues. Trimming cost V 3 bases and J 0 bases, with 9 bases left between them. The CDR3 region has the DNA TGTGCCAGCAGTTTTTTTCAGGGCTCCTACAATGAGCAGTTCTTC. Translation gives CASSFFQGSYNEQFF.

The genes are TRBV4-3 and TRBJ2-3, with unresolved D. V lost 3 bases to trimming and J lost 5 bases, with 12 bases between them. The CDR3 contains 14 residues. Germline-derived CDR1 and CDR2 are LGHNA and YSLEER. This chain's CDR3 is CASSQETPLDTQYF. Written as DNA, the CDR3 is TGCGCCAGCAGCCAGGAGACTCCTCTAGATACGCAGTATTTT.